This T cell receptor (beta chain) was captured by sequencing in a study of blood T cells in healthy people across ages. The study's findings and limits: Calculation of diversity from one million T cells yielded estimates considered to be underestimates. Roughly linearly, TCR beta diversity per million T cells fell as age increased.

The use of a sample-barcoded 5' primer and a J-beta primer mix characterized a second PCR of roughly 6 to 11 cycles. TCRdb ran MiXCR on the 5' RACE reads and lists one entry per CDR3 protein. The sample lists a few hundred thousand distinct CDR3 sequences, 27% occurring once. Concerning this clonotype: The antigen is undetermined. Relative to the germline gene, one junction end is altered; a read error may explain this.

Germline-derived CDR1 and CDR2 are SGHTA and FQGNSA. The CDR3 covers 16 residues. RNA extraction gave at least 5.5 micrograms of total RNA per sample. This receptor was taken from a woman aged 70-85 years in good health. The rearrangement links TRBV7-2 to TRBJ2-6; 8 bases agree with TRBD1. The sequencing input was blood. The CDR3 reads CASSLGGQAGANALTF. CDR3 bases: TGTGCCAGCAGCTTAGGGGGACAGGCTGGGGCCAACGCCCTGACTTTC.